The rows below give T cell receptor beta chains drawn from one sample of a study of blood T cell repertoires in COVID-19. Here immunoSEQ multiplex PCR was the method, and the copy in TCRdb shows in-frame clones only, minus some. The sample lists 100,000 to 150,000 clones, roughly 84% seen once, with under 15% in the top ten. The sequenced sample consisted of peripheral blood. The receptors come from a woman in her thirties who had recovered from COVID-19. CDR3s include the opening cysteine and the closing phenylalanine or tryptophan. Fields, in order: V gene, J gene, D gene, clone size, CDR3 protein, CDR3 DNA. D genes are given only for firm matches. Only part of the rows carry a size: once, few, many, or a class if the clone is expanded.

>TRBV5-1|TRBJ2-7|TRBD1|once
CASSSTGSGGSHYEQYF
TGCGCCAGCAGCAGTACCGGGTCAGGGGGCAGTCACTACGAGCAGTACTTC
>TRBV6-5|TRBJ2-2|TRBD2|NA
CASSLSGGNTGELFF
TGTGCCAGCAGTCTTAGCGGGGGGAACACCGGGGAGCTGTTTTTT
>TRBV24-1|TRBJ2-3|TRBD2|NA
CATSASGTGTDTQYF
TGTGCCACCAGTGCCAGCGGGACGGGCACAGATACGCAGTATTTT
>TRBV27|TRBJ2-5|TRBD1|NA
CASSLSLVVGGRETQYF
TGTGCCAGCAGTTTATCGTTGGTAGTAGGGGGCAGGGAGACCCAGTACTTC
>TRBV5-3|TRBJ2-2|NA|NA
CARINTGELFF
TGTGCCAGAATAAACACCGGGGAGCTGTTTTTT
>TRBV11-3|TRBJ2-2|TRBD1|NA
CASSLGQANTGELFF
TGTGCCAGCAGCCTGGGACAGGCAAACACCGGGGAGCTGTTTTTT
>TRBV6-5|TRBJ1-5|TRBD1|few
CASDRRQGSNQPQHF
TGTGCCAGCGATCGGAGACAGGGTAGCAATCAGCCCCAGCATTTT
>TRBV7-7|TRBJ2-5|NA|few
CASSPEVGFKHQETQYF
TGTGCTAGCAGCCCCGAAGTGGGCTTCAAGCATCAAGAGACCCAGTACTTC
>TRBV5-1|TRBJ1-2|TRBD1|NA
CASSLGQDREKGYTF
TGCGCCAGCAGCTTGGGACAAGACAGGGAAAAGGGCTACACCTTC
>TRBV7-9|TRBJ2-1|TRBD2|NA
CASSLDRLGLAHRNEQFF
TGTGCCAGCAGCTTAGATCGACTAGGACTAGCGCATCGTAATGAGCAGTTCTTC
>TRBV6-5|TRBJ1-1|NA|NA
CASIYGSSLTIEAFF
TGTGCCAGCATATACGGGTCTTCGCTGACGATTGAAGCTTTCTTT
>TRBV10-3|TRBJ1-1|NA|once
CAISGTQGMNTEAFF
TGTGCCATCAGTGGGACACAGGGTATGAACACTGAAGCTTTCTTT
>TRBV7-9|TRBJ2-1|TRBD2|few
CASSRRTSGSNEQFF
TGTGCCAGCAGCCGACGGACTAGCGGGAGCAATGAGCAGTTCTTC
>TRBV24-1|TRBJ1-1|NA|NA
CATNRQEAFF
TGTGCCACGAACCGACAGGAAGCTTTCTTT
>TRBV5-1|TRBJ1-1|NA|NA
CASSVTENTEAFF
TGCGCCAGCAGCGTAACAGAGAACACTGAAGCTTTCTTT